Listed below are T cell receptor beta chains from one sample, sequenced in a study of neoadjuvant anti-PD-1 for oral cavity cancer. Generated by immunoSEQ multiplex PCR, the TCRdb table keeps only in-frame clones and is missing some. This sample has around 13,000 clones, with about 62% found just once. Sequenced material: PBMCs, taken before nivolumab (anti-PD-1) treatment. The receptor set was obtained from a person between 35 and 79 years old with oral cavity squamous cell carcinoma. The CDR3 runs from the conserved cysteine through the conserved F or W. The D gene is left open where the match is weak. Expanded clones are given a class, and other clones once, few, many or no size at all.

cdr3_nt: TGTGCCAGCAGCCTGACAGGGGGAGGGAGCGGGAGAAAAGAGACCCAGTACTTC; cdr3_aa: CASSLTGGGSGRKETQYF; d_call: NA; v_call: TRBV5-4; j_call: TRBJ2-5; clone_size: NA
cdr3_nt: TGTGCCAGCAGCTTGGTGGATGTCCCAGAGACCCAGTACTTC; cdr3_aa: CASSLVDVPETQYF; d_call: NA; v_call: TRBV5-4; j_call: TRBJ2-5; clone_size: NA
cdr3_nt: TGTGCCAGCAGCTTTGAGGGGTATGGCTACACCTTC; cdr3_aa: CASSFEGYGYTF; d_call: NA; v_call: TRBV7-8; j_call: TRBJ1-2; clone_size: NA
cdr3_nt: TGTGCCAGTAGGGGAGGTTGGAGGATGAACACTGAAGCTTTCTTT; cdr3_aa: CASRGGWRMNTEAFF; d_call: NA; v_call: TRBV7-8; j_call: TRBJ1-1; clone_size: NA
cdr3_nt: TGCGCCAGCAGCTCCCTTCTCGGGGGATCGGGGGCCAACGTCCTGACTTTC; cdr3_aa: CASSSLLGGSGANVLTF; d_call: NA; v_call: TRBV5-1; j_call: TRBJ2-6; clone_size: few
cdr3_nt: TGTGCCAGCAGCGTCCCAGGGTATGCTTTCTTT; cdr3_aa: CASSVPGYAFF; d_call: NA; v_call: TRBV7-2; j_call: TRBJ1-1; clone_size: NA
cdr3_nt: TGTGCCAGCAGCAAACGTGGCTACGAGCAGTACTTC; cdr3_aa: CASSKRGYEQYF; d_call: NA; v_call: TRBV11-2; j_call: TRBJ2-7; clone_size: NA
cdr3_nt: TGCGCCAGCAGCCATCGTTCCGCGGGAGGGCGGTCAGATACGCAGTATTTT; cdr3_aa: CASSHRSAGGRSDTQYF; d_call: TRBD2; v_call: TRBV4-1; j_call: TRBJ2-3; clone_size: NA
cdr3_nt: TGTGCCAGCAGCATTCCTAGCGGGGGGGCTTACAATGAGCAGTTCTTC; cdr3_aa: CASSIPSGGAYNEQFF; d_call: TRBD2; v_call: TRBV5-5; j_call: TRBJ2-1; clone_size: NA
cdr3_nt: TGCGCCAGCAGCCAAGATTTTTGGGGCTACACCTTC; cdr3_aa: CASSQDFWGYTF; d_call: NA; v_call: TRBV4-1; j_call: TRBJ1-2; clone_size: NA
cdr3_nt: TGTGCCAGCAGTGAAGGGGGGCCAACTGAAGCTTTCTTT; cdr3_aa: CASSEGGPTEAFF; d_call: NA; v_call: TRBV6-1; j_call: TRBJ1-1; clone_size: NA
cdr3_nt: TGCAGCGTTGGGAACACTGAAGCTTTCTTT; cdr3_aa: CSVGNTEAFF; d_call: NA; v_call: TRBV29-1; j_call: TRBJ1-1; clone_size: NA
cdr3_nt: TGTGCCACCAGCAGAGGATGGGGGGAGGGCTCCTACGAGCAGTACTTC; cdr3_aa: CATSRGWGEGSYEQYF; d_call: TRBD2; v_call: TRBV15; j_call: TRBJ2-7; clone_size: NA
cdr3_nt: TGTGCCAGTTATAGGACTAGCGGGACGTACAATGAGCAGTTCTTC; cdr3_aa: CASYRTSGTYNEQFF; d_call: TRBD2; v_call: TRBV5-6; j_call: TRBJ2-1; clone_size: few
cdr3_nt: TGCAGCGTCGATTATACAGGGGGCGCGAGTGGCTACACCTTC; cdr3_aa: CSVDYTGGASGYTF; d_call: TRBD1; v_call: TRBV29-1; j_call: TRBJ1-2; clone_size: NA
cdr3_nt: TGTGCCAGCAGCGCGGGACACCCCGAAGCTTTCTTT; cdr3_aa: CASSAGHPEAFF; d_call: NA; v_call: TRBV5-4; j_call: TRBJ1-1; clone_size: few
cdr3_nt: TGTGCCAGCAGTGTCTCAATCGGACAGGGCCATGGCTACACCTTC; cdr3_aa: CASSVSIGQGHGYTF; d_call: TRBD1; v_call: TRBV6-4; j_call: TRBJ1-2; clone_size: NA
cdr3_nt: TGTGCCAGCAGCCCTAGCCGGGGCTATGGCTACACCTTC; cdr3_aa: CASSPSRGYGYTF; d_call: NA; v_call: TRBV5-4; j_call: TRBJ1-2; clone_size: NA
cdr3_nt: TGTGCCACCAGCAGAGGGGGCACTGGAAACACCATATATTTT; cdr3_aa: CATSRGGTGNTIYF; d_call: NA; v_call: TRBV15; j_call: TRBJ1-3; clone_size: NA
cdr3_nt: TGTGCCAGTACTAGCGGGAGGTTGTTCTACGAGCAGTACTTC; cdr3_aa: CASTSGRLFYEQYF; d_call: TRBD2; v_call: TRBV19; j_call: TRBJ2-7; clone_size: NA
cdr3_nt: TGTGCCAGTAGTATAAACAGAAACTATGGCTACACCTTC; cdr3_aa: CASSINRNYGYTF; d_call: NA; v_call: TRBV19; j_call: TRBJ1-2; clone_size: NA
cdr3_nt: TGTGCCAGCAGCTTAGATTGGACAGGGAGTCAGCCCCAGCATTTT; cdr3_aa: CASSLDWTGSQPQHF; d_call: TRBD1; v_call: TRBV11-2; j_call: TRBJ1-5; clone_size: NA
cdr3_nt: TGTGCCAGCAGTGAAAGGGGGACAGGGATCCAAGAGACCCAGTACTTC; cdr3_aa: CASSERGTGIQETQYF; d_call: TRBD1; v_call: TRBV6-1; j_call: TRBJ2-5; clone_size: NA
cdr3_nt: TGTGCCAGCAGCTTGATGGATCAGCCCCAGCATTTT; cdr3_aa: CASSLMDQPQHF; d_call: NA; v_call: TRBV5-5; j_call: TRBJ1-5; clone_size: NA
cdr3_nt: TGTGCCAGCAGTTCAGGGGCGTTTGGGAGCTACACCTTC; cdr3_aa: CASSSGAFGSYTF; d_call: NA; v_call: TRBV2; j_call: TRBJ1-2; clone_size: NA
cdr3_nt: TGTGCCAGCAGCCGATCTAGCGGAAGCTCCTACAATGAGCAGTTCTTC; cdr3_aa: CASSRSSGSSYNEQFF; d_call: TRBD2; v_call: TRBV7-3; j_call: TRBJ2-1; clone_size: NA
cdr3_nt: TGTGCCAGCAGCCCAGGGACGGCGGGACGGGGAGCTTTCTTT; cdr3_aa: CASSPGTAGRGAFF; d_call: NA; v_call: TRBV5-6; j_call: TRBJ1-1; clone_size: NA
cdr3_nt: TGTGCCTTGAATCAGGGTGGTCATGAGCAGTTCTTC; cdr3_aa: CALNQGGHEQFF; d_call: NA; v_call: TRBV28; j_call: TRBJ2-1; clone_size: NA
cdr3_nt: TGCGCCAGCGATACTGGGACAGCGAACACTGAAGCTTTCTTT; cdr3_aa: CASDTGTANTEAFF; d_call: TRBD1; v_call: TRBV5-1; j_call: TRBJ1-1; clone_size: few
cdr3_nt: TGTGCCAGCAGCATAGCGGGAGGGAGCACCGGGGAGCTGTTTTTT; cdr3_aa: CASSIAGGSTGELFF; d_call: TRBD2; v_call: TRBV14; j_call: TRBJ2-2; clone_size: few
cdr3_nt: TGTGCCAGCAGCATACAGGGGAATGAGCAGTTCTTC; cdr3_aa: CASSIQGNEQFF; d_call: TRBD1; v_call: TRBV7-8; j_call: TRBJ2-1; clone_size: once
cdr3_nt: TGCAGCGCCCCGGGACAGGGGACCGGGGAGCTGTTTTTT; cdr3_aa: CSAPGQGTGELFF; d_call: TRBD1; v_call: TRBV29-1; j_call: TRBJ2-2; clone_size: NA
cdr3_nt: TGTGCCAGCAGTGATGCCAGGGGGCGGGCTGAAGCTTTCTTT; cdr3_aa: CASSDARGRAEAFF; d_call: TRBD1; v_call: TRBV2; j_call: TRBJ1-1; clone_size: once
cdr3_nt: TGCGCCAGCAGCCTCTCGACTAGCGGGAGTGCCGGGGAGCTGTTTTTT; cdr3_aa: CASSLSTSGSAGELFF; d_call: TRBD2; v_call: TRBV5-1; j_call: TRBJ2-2; clone_size: NA
cdr3_nt: TGTGCCAGCAGTGTGCTAGCGGGAGTTGGAGAGCAGTACTTC; cdr3_aa: CASSVLAGVGEQYF; d_call: TRBD2; v_call: TRBV6-1; j_call: TRBJ2-7; clone_size: NA
cdr3_nt: TGTGCCAGCAGTTCCTTCTGGACCGCGACGGGGGGCTATGAGCAGTTCTTC; cdr3_aa: CASSSFWTATGGYEQFF; d_call: NA; v_call: TRBV28; j_call: TRBJ2-1; clone_size: NA
cdr3_nt: TGCGCCAGCAGTGAGACAGGGGGCGGTACTGAAGCTTTCTTT; cdr3_aa: CASSETGGGTEAFF; d_call: TRBD1; v_call: TRBV10-1; j_call: TRBJ1-1; clone_size: few
cdr3_nt: TGTGCCAGCAGCAAGGGGGGACTGCTAAGCTACACCTTC; cdr3_aa: CASSKGGLLSYTF; d_call: NA; v_call: TRBV28; j_call: TRBJ1-2; clone_size: NA
cdr3_nt: TGCAGCGGAACAGGAGGCACCGGGGAGCTGTTTTTT; cdr3_aa: CSGTGGTGELFF; d_call: NA; v_call: TRBV29-1; j_call: TRBJ2-2; clone_size: NA
cdr3_nt: TGTGCCAGCAGTGGGAATAGCGGGGACCAAGAGACCCAGTACTTC; cdr3_aa: CASSGNSGDQETQYF; d_call: TRBD2; v_call: TRBV2; j_call: TRBJ2-5; clone_size: NA
cdr3_nt: TGTGCCAGCAGCCCCCAGACGGGTTCGGGCTACACCTTC; cdr3_aa: CASSPQTGSGYTF; d_call: NA; v_call: TRBV11-2; j_call: TRBJ1-2; clone_size: NA
cdr3_nt: TGTGCCAGCAGCCCGTGGGCGGGAGATGTCAACGAGCAGTACTTC; cdr3_aa: CASSPWAGDVNEQYF; d_call: TRBD2; v_call: TRBV7-9; j_call: TRBJ2-7; clone_size: NA
cdr3_nt: TGCGCCAGCAGCTCCCGGGAGACAGATACGCAGTATTTT; cdr3_aa: CASSSRETDTQYF; d_call: NA; v_call: TRBV5-1; j_call: TRBJ2-3; clone_size: NA
cdr3_nt: TGCGCCAGCAGCCAAGCCCCGTCTGGGGCTAAAAACATTCAGTACTTC; cdr3_aa: CASSQAPSGAKNIQYF; d_call: NA; v_call: TRBV4-1; j_call: TRBJ2-4; clone_size: NA
cdr3_nt: TGCGCCAGCAGTCGAGACCCGGGACAGCGAAGCTATGGCTACACCTTC; cdr3_aa: CASSRDPGQRSYGYTF; d_call: TRBD1; v_call: TRBV4-1; j_call: TRBJ1-2; clone_size: few
cdr3_nt: TGTGCCAGCAGCGTTGGACTAGCGGAGAGGGGGCAGTTCTTC; cdr3_aa: CASSVGLAERGQFF; d_call: TRBD2; v_call: TRBV9; j_call: TRBJ2-1; clone_size: NA
cdr3_nt: TGTGCCAGCAGCTTACTCCCGTTTACCAGGGACCCCAATTCACCCCTCCACTTT; cdr3_aa: CASSLLPFTRDPNSPLHF; d_call: NA; v_call: TRBV11-3; j_call: TRBJ1-6; clone_size: NA
cdr3_nt: TGTGCCAGCAGCTCCTCTATATGGACAGGGGGAGGGCAGTACTTC; cdr3_aa: CASSSSIWTGGGQYF; d_call: TRBD1; v_call: TRBV7-9; j_call: TRBJ2-7; clone_size: NA
cdr3_nt: TGTGCCAGCAGTTCCCGTTACGAGCAGTACTTC; cdr3_aa: CASSSRYEQYF; d_call: NA; v_call: TRBV27; j_call: TRBJ2-7; clone_size: NA
cdr3_nt: TGTGCCAGCAGCTTGAACAATGAGCAGTTCTTC; cdr3_aa: CASSLNNEQFF; d_call: NA; v_call: TRBV7-9; j_call: TRBJ2-1; clone_size: NA
cdr3_nt: TGTGCCAGCAACCCTAGCGGGGGGGAGGGGGAGACCCAGTACTTC; cdr3_aa: CASNPSGGEGETQYF; d_call: TRBD2; v_call: TRBV2; j_call: TRBJ2-5; clone_size: NA
cdr3_nt: TGTGCCAGTAGTCCGAAGGTCGGTGGGGGAGGAGGCTACACCTTC; cdr3_aa: CASSPKVGGGGGYTF; d_call: NA; v_call: TRBV19; j_call: TRBJ1-2; clone_size: NA